This T cell receptor (beta chain) originates from a study of T cells in Graves' hyperthyroidism and ophthalmopathy. V was pared by 6 bases and J by 1 base, with 18 bases between. This CDR3 is 15 amino acids long. The germline CDR1 and CDR2 sequences are SQVTM and ANQGSEA. This clonotype occurred a few times. Here the CDR3 omits its conserved ending phenylalanine or tryptophan, so a read error is the likely source. Any patient presenting with uncontrolled infection, other autoimmune disease, pregnancy or lactation was left out. TCR beta CDR3 regions were amplified from RNA transcripts. First-round RT-PCR targeting the TCR CDR3 was performed with the HTBI primer set. One entry per CDR3 protein results from TCRdb running MiXCR on the multiplex PCR reads. The sample gives a few hundred thousand distinct CDR3 sequences, roughly a sixth of which show up once; roughly 3.5% is in the top ten.

The TCR originated in a middle-aged woman with Graves' ophthalmopathy. The chain couples TRBV29-1 to TRBJ1-1; D is uncertain. The specimen was blood. For the CDR3, the DNA is TGCAGCGTCGCTGTAGGGCTACCGGGGAACACTGAAGCTTTCCTT. Its translation is CSVAVGLPGNTEAFL.